The 21 T cell receptor beta chains listed next were all sequenced from one sample in a study of blood T cell repertoires in COVID-19. The data were produced by immunoSEQ multiplex PCR, yet TCRdb's version contains in-frame clones alone and is incomplete. Of roughly 100,000 clones detected, around four fifths appear once; the ten largest clones hold around 9.8%. Specimen: peripheral blood. These receptors were obtained from a man aged 55 to 70 with active or convalescent COVID-19.

This chain links TRBV6-5 with TRBJ1-2; 7 nucleotides agree with TRBD1. Germline V gives CDR1 MNHEY, CDR2 SVGAGI. The trim removed 6 bases at V and 2 bases at J, leaving 9 bases unmatched. This CDR3 spans 15 amino acids. The chain's CDR3 is CASSRRQGVNYGYTF. In nucleotides, the CDR3 is TGTGCCAGCAGCCGCAGACAGGGAGTAAACTATGGCTACACCTTC.

The chain uses TRBV6-5 and TRBJ2-5, with a possible D match to TRBD1 (5 bases). The ends were cut back, 0 bases at V and 4 bases at J, with 9 bases in the middle. CDR3 length: 14 residues. From germline, CDR1 is MNHEY and CDR2 SVGAGI. This CDR3 reads CASSYSGERETQYF. For the CDR3, the DNA is TGTGCCAGCAGTTACTCAGGGGAAAGAGAGACCCAGTACTTC.

Judged by abundance, this clone is medium-sized (0.01 to 0.1%). V is TRBV9 and J is TRBJ1-4, with D perhaps TRBD1 (6 bases). This CDR3 comprises 15 residues. CDR1 and CDR2 from the germline V gene are SGDLS and YYNGEE. Trimming cost V 0 bases and J 8 bases, with 14 bases left between them. The CDR3 nucleotides are TGTGCCAGCAGCGTAGGCAGGGGTCAGGGGGAAAAACTGTTTTTT. Translating gives CASSVGRGQGEKLFF.

CDR3 loop: CASRQSNTEAFF. CDR3 nucleotides: TGCGCCAGTAGACAGTCGAACACTGAAGCTTTCTTT. This chain links TRBV5-1 with TRBJ1-1; possible D gene TRBD1, 5 bases. The CDR3 is 12 residues long. V lost 8 bases and J 1 base, leaving 9 bases between the germline ends. Germline V gene data show CDR1 as SGHRS and CDR2 as YFSETQ.

This clone has a handful of counts. V is TRBV5-1 and J is TRBJ2-1; maybe TRBD1 (8 bases). The CDR3 is made up of 16 amino acids. Trimming removed 6 bases at V and 8 bases at J, with 24 bases between. The germline CDR1 and CDR2 sequences are SGHRS and YFSETQ. The CDR3 loop reads CASILAGAGGLDEQFF. The CDR3 DNA sequence: TGCGCCAGCATATTGGCGGGGGCAGGGGGCTTGGATGAGCAGTTCTTC.

The rearrangement links TRBV4-1 to TRBJ2-1; 7 bases match TRBD2. The CDR3 extends over 18 amino acids. Germline V CDR1 and CDR2: MGHRA, YSYEKL. V gave up 4 bases and J gave up 2 bases; unmatched junction bases: 14. CDR3 nucleotides: TGCGCCAGCAGCCTCATCCCTGGGTTAAGCGGGGCCTACAATGAGCAGTTCTTC. As protein: CASSLIPGLSGAYNEQFF.

This clone was seen only once. The V and J genes are TRBV7-9 and TRBJ1-5, with a tentative D call TRBD1 (5 bases). Germline-derived CDR1 and CDR2 are SEHNR and FQNEAQ (reference sequence). V was shortened by 5 bases and J by 9 bases, with 14 bases between the two germline ends. CDR3 length: 13 residues. CDR3 sequence: CASSDGGVLPQHF. CDR3 DNA: TGTGCCAGCAGCGATGGAGGGGTGTTGCCCCAGCATTTT. The variable domain in full, with the rest retrieved from reference TRBV7-9 and TRBJ1-5, is DTGVSQNPRHKITKRGQNVTFRCDPISEHNRLYWYRQTLGQGPEFLTYFQNEAQLEKSRLLSDRFSAERPKGSFSTLEIQRTEQGDSAMYLCASSDGGVLPQHFGDGTRLSIL.

The genes are TRBV5-1 and TRBJ2-7; 9 bases map to TRBD1. The CDR3 length is 13 residues. The germline gives CDR1 SGHRS, CDR2 YFSETQ. V was pared by 6 bases and J by 3 bases, with 4 bases of the junction left unmatched. CDR3 DNA sequence: TGCGCCAGCATAGCGACAGGGGGCTACGAGCAGTACTTC. Translating gives CASIATGGYEQYF.

This rearrangement joins TRBV18 to TRBJ2-5, with D perhaps matching TRBD1 (7 bases). Germline CDR1 reads KGHSH; CDR2 reads LQKENI. There are 15 residues in the CDR3. The germline V and J ends were trimmed by 0 bases and 4 bases, with 12 bases remaining between them. The CDR3 here is CASSPPEGAGETQYF. The DNA for the CDR3 is TGTGCCAGCTCACCACCGGAGGGGGCCGGAGAGACCCAGTACTTC.

This CDR3 is CASLHGGGTSNQQYV. For the CDR3, the DNA is TGTGCCAGCCTCCATGGAGGCGGAACTTCGAACCAGCAGTACGTC. The J gene is TRBJ2-7, the V gene TRBV6-5; a weak D match, TRBD2 (5 bases). V was pared by 8 bases and J by 8 bases, with 25 bases between. This CDR3 has 15 residues. Germline V lookup: CDR1 MNHEY, CDR2 SVGAGI.

The CDR3 nucleotides read TGTGCCAGTAGTGTCAGACTAGCGGGAGGGTTGAGCACAGATACGCAGTATTTT. Translating gives CASSVRLAGGLSTDTQYF. V usage is TRBV19 and J usage is TRBJ2-3; TRBD2 matches 14 bases. With 5 bases clipped from V and 0 bases from J, the junction kept 7 bases outside the gene matches. The CDR3 consists of 18 residues. CDR1 is LNHDA, CDR2 SQIVND, per germline (reference sequence). The full variable domain, completed using reference TRBV19 and TRBJ2-3, is DGGITQSPKYLFRKEGQNVTLSCEQNLNHDAMYWYRQDPGQGLRLIYYSQIVNDFQKGDIAEGYSVSREKKESFPLTVTSAQKNPTAFYLCASSVRLAGGLSTDTQYFGPGTRLTVL.

This sequence joins TRBV18 and TRBJ1-2, with D possibly TRBD1 on 5 matching bases. Germline CDR1 reads KGHSH; CDR2 reads LQKENI. CDR3 length: 14 amino acids. V lost 2 bases to trimming and J lost 3 bases, with 10 bases between them. The CDR3 nucleotides are TGTGCCAGCTCACCAGGAGGGGATCACTATGGCTACACCTTC. It specifies CASSPGGDHYGYTF.

The V and J genes are TRBV6-1 and TRBJ1-5; D gene uncertain. Germline V gene data show CDR1 as MNHNS and CDR2 as SASEGT. V lost 6 bases to trimming and J lost 2 bases, with 11 bases between them. This CDR3 spans 14 amino acids. As DNA, the CDR3 is TGTGCCAGCAGCGGAGGAAGAGGCAATCAGCCCCAGCATTTT. Its protein is CASSGGRGNQPQHF.

The gene calls are TRBV5-5 and TRBJ2-2; 9 bases agree with TRBD1. Trimming at V came to 4 bases and at J to 6 bases, leaving 10 bases not matched to a gene. The germline CDR1 and CDR2 sequences are SGHKS and YYEKEE (reference sequence). The CDR3 sequence is 16 residues long. CDR3 loop: CASSPNRGLMAGELFF. The DNA of the CDR3 is TGTGCCAGCAGCCCCAACAGGGGGCTAATGGCCGGGGAGCTGTTTTTT.

The rearrangement links TRBV5-6 to TRBJ2-2; D remains unclear. Germline V lookup: CDR1 SGHDT, CDR2 YYEEEE. Deletions cut 4 bases from V and 3 bases from J, with 7 bases between. The CDR3 has 13 amino acids. As DNA, the CDR3 is TGTGCCAGCAGCCGCGAGGACACCGGGGAGCTGTTTTTT. Its translation is CASSREDTGELFF.

This chain joins TRBV28 and TRBJ2-3, with 12 bases fitting TRBD2. Looked up from germline, CDR1 is MDHEN and CDR2 is SYDVKM. This CDR3 region has 19 residues. Trimming removed 3 bases from V and 0 bases from J; junction bases left unmatched: 10. CDR3 amino acids: CASSFPLRLAGDSTDTQYF. For the CDR3, the DNA is TGTGCCAGCAGTTTCCCCTTAAGACTAGCGGGAGACAGCACAGATACGCAGTATTTT.

J is TRBJ2-3 and V is TRBV5-1; D unresolved. Germline CDR1 is SGHRS and CDR2 is YFSETQ. The length of the CDR3 is 14 residues. The ends were cut back, 0 bases at V and 0 bases at J, with 5 bases in the middle. This CDR3 reads CASSLGQSTDTQYF. Written as DNA, the CDR3 is TGCGCCAGCAGCTTGGGGCAAAGCACAGATACGCAGTATTTT.

Only one count was recorded for this clone. The V and J genes are TRBV19 and TRBJ2-2, with D possibly matching TRBD1 (6 bases). Trimming left V 8 bases short and J 4 bases short, with 8 bases between. Germline V lookup: CDR1 LNHDA, CDR2 SQIVND (reference sequence). The CDR3 sequence is 12 residues long. CDR3 in DNA: TGTGCCAGTTCAGGGGCCACCGGGGAGCTGTTTTTT. Translation: CASSGATGELFF.

This chain connects TRBV11-3 to TRBJ2-3; 8 bases are a match to TRBD1. Germline CDR1 reads SGHNT; CDR2 reads YENEEA. V gave up 7 bases and J gave up 0 bases; unmatched junction bases: 12. The CDR3 is 17 residues long. The CDR3 DNA sequence: TGTGCCAGCACCACGCTCCCCCAGGGGGCGAGCACAGATACGCAGTATTTT. Its protein product is CASTTLPQGASTDTQYF.

J is TRBJ1-4 and V is TRBV24-1; D perhaps matches TRBD1 (5 bases). V lost 3 bases to trimming and J lost 4 bases, with 11 bases between them. Looked up from germline, CDR1 is KGHDR and CDR2 is SFDVKD. The CDR3 contains 15 residues. Written as DNA, the CDR3 is TGTGCCACCAGTGATAGCGGGGGTCGTAATGAAAAACTGTTTTTT. This codes for CATSDSGGRNEKLFF.

This clone was found once. The rearrangement joins TRBV12-3 or TRBV12-4 to TRBJ1-2; D possibly corresponds to TRBD1 (6 bases). V dropped 6 bases and J dropped 4 bases, with 9 bases sitting between them. CDR3 length: 12 amino acids. CDR3 region: CASRSDSYGYTF. DNA of the CDR3: TGTGCCAGCAGGTCGGACAGCTATGGCTACACCTTC.